The 2 T cell receptor beta chains presented below share a single source sample, sequenced in a study of cytomegalovirus exposure and HLA in healthy donors. PCR involved 60 Vbeta and 13 Jbeta primers. Clones were sequenced by immunoSEQ multiplex PCR, and TCRdb holds only the in-frame ones, with some missing. Seen here are tens of thousands of clones, 70% to 75% observed once, and the top ten hold 3.5% to 5%. Specimen: PBMCs. These receptor sequences come from a man aged 55 to 70 in good health and CMV-seronegative.

The chain carries TRBV12-1 and TRBJ1-5; the table's D call, TRBD1, was not checked against the DNA. TRBV12-1 is termed a pseudogene. This CDR3 has 20 residues. CDR3 coding DNA: TGTGCCAGCAGCTTTGGCGACCTGAGGGACAGGGTGTATGGCAATCAGCCCCAGCATTTT. Its translation: CASSFGDLRDRVYGNQPQHF.

The J gene is TRBJ1-6, the V gene TRBV5-1; no definite D call. The V end lost 5 bases, the J end lost 6 bases, and 6 bases lay between the germline ends. CDR3 length equals 12 residues. Germline values: CDR1 SGHRS, CDR2 YFSETQ. CDR3 amino acids: CASSTSNSPLHF. The CDR3 nucleotides are TGCGCCAGCAGTACCAGTAATTCACCCCTCCACTTT.